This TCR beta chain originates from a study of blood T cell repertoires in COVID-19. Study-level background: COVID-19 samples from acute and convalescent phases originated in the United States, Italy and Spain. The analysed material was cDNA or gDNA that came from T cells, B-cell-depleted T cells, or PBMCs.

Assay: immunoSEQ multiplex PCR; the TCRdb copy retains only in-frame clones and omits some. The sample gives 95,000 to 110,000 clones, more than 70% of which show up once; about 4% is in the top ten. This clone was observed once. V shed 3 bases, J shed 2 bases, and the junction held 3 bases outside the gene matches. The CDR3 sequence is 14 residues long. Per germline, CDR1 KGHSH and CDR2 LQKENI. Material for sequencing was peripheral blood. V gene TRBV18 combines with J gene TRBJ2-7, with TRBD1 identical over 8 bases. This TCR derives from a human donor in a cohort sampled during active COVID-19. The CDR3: CASSPGQGPYEQYF. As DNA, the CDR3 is TGTGCCAGCTCACCCGGACAGGGTCCCTACGAGCAGTACTTC.